The 26 T cell receptor beta chains below all came from one sample that was sequenced in a study of CD8+CD57+ T cells in acquired aplastic anemia (dated by TCRdb to 2016 to 2018). Sequencing relied on an Illumina HiSeq 2000. TCR beta VDJ combination and CDR3 sequence profiling used genomic DNA as the template. Through fastp at Q25 and MiXCR, TCRdb rebuilt clones from the public reads, retaining in-frame beta chains. Every CDR3 protein is listed once, alongside the most common genes and DNA of its rows. The sample table holds 160,000 or so distinct CDR3 sequences, of which 40% to 55% were seen once. The top ten hold 3.2% of the sample. Patients chosen for sequencing had shown expansion of CD8+CD57+ cells by flow cytometry. Sequencing input: sorted CD4+, CD8+, or CD8+CD57+ T cells (not recorded which) from PBMCs. These receptors came from a human donor with aplastic anemia.

V usage is TRBV2 and J usage is TRBJ2-7; 11 bases line up with TRBD2. Germline V CDR1 and CDR2: SNHLY, FYNNEI. With 5 bases clipped from V and 3 bases from J, the junction kept 3 bases outside the gene matches. The CDR3 has 14 amino acids. The CDR3, as DNA: TGTGCCAGCAGTTTAGCGGGAGGGAACTACGAGCAGTACGTC. Translated: CASSLAGGNYEQYV.

J is TRBJ2-1 and V is TRBV10-3; D is perhaps TRBD1 (5 bases). In germline, CDR1 is ENHRY, CDR2 SYGVKD. The CDR3 length is 13 residues. V lost 10 bases and J 3 bases, leaving 13 bases between the germline ends. CDR3 protein: CASIETVYNEQFF. The CDR3 DNA follows: TGTGCCAGCATTGAGACAGTCTACAATGAGCAGTTCTTC.

This clonotype was detected only once. The chain is built from TRBV2 and TRBJ2-5; D gene unclear. The V end was cut by 4 bases, the J end by 1 base, with 10 bases between. Germline V CDR1 and CDR2: SNHLY, FYNNEI. The CDR3 consists of 14 residues. DNA for the CDR3: TGTGCCAGCAGTGGGCGGTGGTCCCAAGAGACCCAGTACTTC. Translating gives CASSGRWSQETQYF.

J is TRBJ1-1 and V is TRBV7-9, with D perhaps TRBD1 (5 bases). Trimming removed 1 base from V and 6 bases from J, with 15 bases in between. Germline-derived CDR1 and CDR2 are SEHNR and FQNEAQ (reference sequence). The CDR3 sequence is 15 residues long. The CDR3 DNA is TGTGCCAGCAGCTTAGAGGGCCAGGGTAGCGCTGAAGCTTTCTTT. It is translated as CASSLEGQGSAEAFF.

This clonotype has at least ten counts. The rearrangement links TRBV9 to TRBJ2-5; D is perhaps TRBD1 or TRBD2 (5 bases each). Germline V gene sequence: CDR1 SGDLS, CDR2 YYNGEE. V was cut by 0 bases and J by 4 bases, with 13 bases left in between. CDR3 length equals 15 residues. CDR3 bases: TGTGCCAGCAGCGTAGATCGGGGTGGGGGAGAGACCCAGTACTTC. It yields the protein CASSVDRGGGETQYF.

This sequence joins TRBV12-3 or TRBV12-4 and TRBJ2-1; possibly TRBD1 or TRBD2 for D (5 bases each). The CDR3 consists of 12 residues. Trimming cost V 5 bases and J 10 bases, with 12 bases left between them. The CDR3 reads CASSPGDGEQFF. The CDR3 region has the DNA TGTGCCAGCAGTCCTGGGGACGGCGAGCAGTTCTTC.

Comments on this clonotype: An end of the junction does not agree with germline; a read error may underlie this. The chain combines TRBV7-3 with TRBJ1-2, with D perhaps matching TRBD1 (5 bases). The V gene's germline CDR1 is SGHTA and CDR2 FQGTGA. The CDR3 loop spans 14 amino acids. The CDR3 nucleotides read TGTACCAGCAGCCCAGGGACTGGGAACTATGGCTACACCTTC. Protein sequence: CTSSPGTGNYGYTF.

The genes are TRBV7-3 and TRBJ2-1; a weak D match, TRBD2 (5 bases). Per germline, CDR1 SGHTA and CDR2 FQGTGA. V lost 8 bases and J 4 bases, leaving 12 bases between the germline ends. This CDR3 contains 13 residues. The CDR3 coding sequence is TGTGCCAGCGGGCTCAGCGGTTACAATGAGCAGTTCTTC. Encoded protein: CASGLSGYNEQFF. Drawing the rest from reference TRBV7-3 and TRBJ2-1, the complete variable domain is GAGVSQTPSNKVTEKGKYVELRCDPISGHTALYWYRQSLGQGPEFLIYFQGTGAADDSGLPNDRFFAVRPEGSVSTLKIQRTERGDSAVYLCASGLSGYNEQFFGPGTRLTVL.

This clonotype was seen many times. The J gene is TRBJ2-2, the V gene TRBV4-2, with TRBD2 matching 11 bases. Germline V gene lookup returns CDR1 LGHNA and CDR2 YNFKEQ. Trimming took 4 bases from V and 4 from J; bases not matched to a gene: 14. This CDR3 contains 19 residues. For the CDR3, the DNA is TGTGCCAGCAGCCCCACAACTAGCGGGAGAGGAATCGGCACCGGGGAGCTGTTTTTT. Translation gives CASSPTTSGRGIGTGELFF.

With regard to this clonotype: The junction does not match germline at one end; this may be a read error. V gene TRBV24-1 combines with J gene TRBJ2-6; 10 nucleotides align to TRBD1. CDR1 and CDR2 (germline): KGHDR, SFDVKD. This CDR3 has 17 amino acids. The CDR3 region is CAISDHGTGVGANVLTF. Written as DNA, the CDR3 is TGTGCCATCAGTGACCACGGGACAGGGGTCGGGGCCAACGTCCTGACTTTC.

The CDR3 coding sequence is TGTGCCAGCAGCTTAACGGGGCAAGAGCAGTACTTC. The encoded protein is CASSLTGQEQYF. The J gene is TRBJ2-7, the V gene TRBV7-3; possible D gene TRBD1, 5 bases. The CDR3 length is 12 residues. The V end was cut by 0 bases, the J end by 7 bases, with 7 bases between. Per germline, CDR1 SGHTA and CDR2 FQGTGA.

The chain employs TRBV6-1 and TRBJ2-7; 8 bases are shared with TRBD2. This CDR3 has 13 residues. Germline CDR1 MNHNS, CDR2 SASEGT. The V and J ends lost 8 bases and 7 bases, in that order; junction bases with no gene match: 10. The CDR3: CASGLAATREQYV. In nucleotides, the CDR3 is TGTGCCAGCGGACTAGCCGCGACCCGGGAGCAGTACGTC.

This clonotype was counted only a few times. The J gene is TRBJ1-6, the V gene TRBV7-2, with 7 bases fitting TRBD1. This CDR3 contains 15 residues. The ends lost 3 bases at V and 7 bases at J; junction bases unmatched: 6. Germline V gene data show CDR1 as SGHTA and CDR2 as FQGNSA. The DNA for the CDR3 is TGTGCCAGCAGCTTGCCCGGAGGGGGCAATTCACCCCTCCACTTT. Translating gives CASSLPGGGNSPLHF.

In regard to this clonotype: A clone one base away is much larger, so this may be a read error. The chain employs TRBV7-9 and TRBJ1-4, with D perhaps matching TRBD1 (5 bases). Germline V lookup: CDR1 SEHNR, CDR2 FQNEAQ (reference sequence). The CDR3 extends over 15 amino acids. The DNA for the CDR3 is TGTGCCAGCAGTTGGGACCTACCGGTGGCTGAAGAACTGTTTTTT. This translates into CASSWDLPVAEELFF.

CDR3 sequence reads: CASSRRGRNWGYTF. The CDR3 DNA reads as TGTGCCAGCAGCCGACGGGGCCGCAACTGGGGCTACACCTTC. The chain has TRBV7-2 and TRBJ1-2, with D possibly matching TRBD1 (5 bases). V was shortened by 5 bases and J by 8 bases, with 18 bases between the two germline ends. CDR3 length: 14 residues. Germline V lookup: CDR1 SGHTA, CDR2 FQGNSA.

This clonotype was counted at least ten times. The genes are TRBV20-1 and TRBJ1-2, with D maybe TRBD1 (6 bases). Germline assignment: CDR1 DFQATT and CDR2 SNEGSKA (reference sequence). The CDR3 has 14 residues. V lost 0 bases and J 4 bases, leaving 12 bases between the germline ends. Written as DNA, the CDR3 is TGCAGTGCTAGAGATGGGGGGCGCCCCTATGGCTACACCTTC. Residues: CSARDGGRPYGYTF.

This clonotype was detected many times. The V gene is TRBV14, the J gene TRBJ2-7; 7 nucleotides align to TRBD1. The V gene's germline CDR1 is SGHDN and CDR2 FVKESK. This CDR3 has 15 residues. CDR3 DNA: TGTGCCAGCAATAGAGACAGGGCCCATTCCTGCGAGCAGTACGTC. The encoded protein is CASNRDRAHSCEQYV.

This clonotype was observed a few times. V and J are TRBV27 and TRBJ2-2; D may be TRBD1 (6 bases). V gave up 6 bases and J gave up 1 base, with 9 bases separating them. Germline CDR1 reads MNHEY; CDR2 reads SMNVEV (reference sequence). The CDR3 is 14 amino acids. The CDR3 reads CASSDRMNTGELFF. CDR3 DNA sequence: TGTGCCAGCAGCGACAGGATGAACACCGGGGAGCTGTTTTTT.

The V call is TRBV20-1, the J call TRBJ2-7, with D uncertain. There are 11 residues in the CDR3. CDR1 is DFQATT and CDR2 is SNEGSKA in the germline V gene (reference sequence). V was shortened by 5 bases and J by 5 bases, with 10 bases between the two germline ends. As DNA, the CDR3 is TGCAGTGCTTATCACCGGGACGAGCAGTACGTC. Translated, it gives CSAYHRDEQYV.

This clonotype was seen ten or more times. The chain combines TRBV11-1 with TRBJ2-3; possibly TRBD2 for D (6 bases). This CDR3 comprises 15 residues. V lost 5 bases and J lost 6, with 18 bases in between. Germline V CDR1 and CDR2: SGHAT, FQDESV (reference sequence). CDR3 residues: CASSPTRGTGDTQYF. The CDR3 DNA sequence: TGTGCCAGCAGCCCAACCCGGGGGACTGGGGATACGCAGTATTTT.

This clonotype has at least ten counts. The gene calls are TRBV7-9 and TRBJ2-4; 8 nucleotides match TRBD2. Germline loops: CDR1 SEHNR, CDR2 FQNEAQ (reference sequence). V was pared by 5 bases and J by 4 bases, with 7 bases of the junction left unmatched. The CDR3 consists of 15 residues. CDR3 DNA: TGTGCCAGCAGCACTAGCGGCCTGGGAAAAAACATTCAGTACTTC. It yields the protein CASSTSGLGKNIQYF.

This clonotype was detected many times. The rearrangement links TRBV11-1 to TRBJ2-3; possible D gene TRBD1, 5 bases. The germline gives CDR1 SGHAT, CDR2 FQDESV (reference sequence). The ends were cut back, 5 bases at V and 5 bases at J, with 17 bases in the middle. CDR3 size: 15 residues. The CDR3 protein is CASSRSWQGQDTQYF. The CDR3 coding sequence is TGTGCCAGCAGCCGTTCGTGGCAAGGACAAGATACGCAGTATTTT.

This clonotype was counted between two and nine times. The J gene is TRBJ2-6, the V gene TRBV6-2 or TRBV6-3; D could derive from TRBD1 or TRBD2 (5 bases each). CDR1 and CDR2 (germline): MNHEY, SVGEGT. This CDR3 region has 15 residues. V was pared by 11 bases and J by 0 bases, with 14 bases between. The CDR3 nucleotides read TGTGCCGGAAAGTCTGGGGGCTCTGGGGCCAACGTCCTGACTTTC. Translation: CAGKSGGSGANVLTF.

This clonotype was observed a handful of times. The chain has TRBV10-3 and TRBJ1-4, with D possibly TRBD1 on 5 matching bases. The germline gives CDR1 ENHRY, CDR2 SYGVKD. V was shortened by 10 bases and J by 8 bases, with 29 bases between the two germline ends. CDR3 length: 17 amino acids. Written as DNA, the CDR3 is TGTGCCAGCAGCAAGGCCGACAGTTGGGGATCCGGAGAAAAACTGTTTTTT. Its protein product is CASSKADSWGSGEKLFF.

This clonotype was found once. This chain uses TRBV2 with TRBJ1-2; 8 nucleotides align to TRBD1. Trimming took 1 base from V and 2 from J; bases not matched to a gene: 3. The CDR3 consists of 15 residues. Germline-derived CDR1 and CDR2 are SNHLY and FYNNEI. CDR3: CASSEGTGKNYGYTF. CDR3 DNA sequence: TGTGCCAGCAGTGAAGGGACAGGGAAAAACTATGGCTACACCTTC.

This clonotype was seen ten or more times. CDR3 nucleotides: TGCAGTGCTAGAGGAGCGGGGAGCTCCTACAATGAGCAGTTCTTC. Translation gives CSARGAGSSYNEQFF. The V gene is TRBV20-1, the J gene TRBJ2-1; TRBD2 matches 7 bases. With 1 base clipped from V and 0 bases from J, the junction kept 3 bases outside the gene matches. The germline CDR1 and CDR2 sequences are DFQATT and SNEGSKA (reference sequence). There are 15 residues in the CDR3.